Below, 2 T cell receptor beta chains from the same sample are listed, as sequenced in a study of beta chain features in type 1 diabetes. Study-level results: Researchers report that Type 1 diabetes patients had moderately but significantly shorter TCRB CDR3s across all four CD4+ subsets.

No antigen has been assigned to these receptors. Expressed TCRB transcripts were sequenced after all isolated RNA was converted to cDNA. The assay was immunoSEQ multiplex PCR, and TCRdb's table has in-frame clones only and misses some. The sample lists some 350,000 clones; roughly 14% were seen once. Sequenced material: naive CD4+ T cells from blood. Receptors were obtained from a woman aged 18-35 years with type 1 diabetes.

This clone came up a few times. This chain uses TRBV5-1 with TRBJ2-2; D may be TRBD2 (5 bases). This CDR3 is 13 amino acids long. The V and J ends lost 4 bases and 8 bases respectively, with 12 bases between them. The V gene's germline CDR1 is SGHRS and CDR2 YFSETQ. The CDR3 DNA follows: TGCGCCAGCAGCGTGGACTGGTCAGGGGAGCTGTTTTTT. This sequence encodes CASSVDWSGELFF.

This clone was observed a few times. This chain uses TRBV18 with TRBJ2-1, with 9 bases aligning to TRBD2. The V gene end was trimmed by 6 bases and the J gene end by 5 bases; junction bases not matched to a gene: 2. This CDR3 region has 13 residues. CDR1 and CDR2 (germline): KGHSH, LQKENI. The CDR3 nucleotides are TGTGCCAGCTCCGGGACTAGCAACAATGAGCAGTTCTTC. This translates into CASSGTSNNEQFF.